Listed below are T cell receptor beta chains from one sample, sequenced in a study of blood T cell repertoires in COVID-19. Sequencing used immunoSEQ multiplex PCR; TCRdb keeps in-frame clones, though not all of them. This sample carries around 340,000 clones, 65% to 90% of them seen once, and the ten largest clones take approximately 4.6%. Sequencing input: PBMCs or T cells enriched from blood (not recorded which). These receptors all come from a middle-aged woman with acute COVID-19. Both conserved end residues are part of each CDR3. The order of the fields is J gene, clone size, D gene, V gene, CDR3 protein, CDR3 DNA. A D gene is named only where the DNA matches it firmly. Size is omitted from some rows. Given values are once, few, many or a class for expanded clones.

J gene: TRBJ1-4; clone size: .; D gene: .; V gene: TRBV5-6; CDR3 protein: CASSLRFGATNEKLFF; CDR3 DNA: TGTGCCAGCAGCTTGCGGTTCGGTGCAACTAATGAAAAACTGTTTTTT
J gene: TRBJ1-1; clone size: .; D gene: .; V gene: TRBV2; CDR3 protein: CASSEEQIYTEAFF; CDR3 DNA: TGTGCCAGCAGTGAGGAACAGATTTACACTGAAGCTTTCTTT
J gene: TRBJ1-5; clone size: few; D gene: TRBD1; V gene: TRBV7-2; CDR3 protein: CASSPLTGRSQPQHF; CDR3 DNA: TGTGCCAGCAGCCCATTGACAGGGAGGAGTCAGCCCCAGCATTTT
J gene: TRBJ2-5; clone size: .; D gene: TRBD2; V gene: TRBV29-1; CDR3 protein: CSVDFTSGVETQYF; CDR3 DNA: TGCAGCGTGGACTTCACTAGCGGCGTGGAGACCCAGTACTTC
J gene: TRBJ1-2; clone size: .; D gene: .; V gene: TRBV14; CDR3 protein: CASSQQLGGGYTF; CDR3 DNA: TGTGCCAGCAGCCAACAGCTAGGAGGTGGCTACACCTTC
J gene: TRBJ1-4; clone size: .; D gene: .; V gene: TRBV27; CDR3 protein: CASSSRVTEKLFF; CDR3 DNA: TGTGCCAGCAGTAGCAGGGTAACTGAAAAACTGTTTTTT
J gene: TRBJ2-3; clone size: .; D gene: TRBD2; V gene: TRBV20-1; CDR3 protein: CSASRLAGITDTQYF; CDR3 DNA: TGCAGTGCTAGTCGACTAGCGGGAATCACAGATACGCAGTATTTT
J gene: TRBJ1-3; clone size: few; D gene: .; V gene: TRBV4-1; CDR3 protein: CASSQPRERGNTIYF; CDR3 DNA: TGCGCCAGCAGCCAGCCCAGGGAAAGGGGAAACACCATATATTTT
J gene: TRBJ2-7; clone size: .; D gene: TRBD1; V gene: TRBV5-1; CDR3 protein: CASSLAWGDRGNYEQYF; CDR3 DNA: TGCGCCAGCAGCTTGGCCTGGGGGGACAGGGGTAACTACGAGCAGTACTTC
J gene: TRBJ2-3; clone size: .; D gene: TRBD2; V gene: TRBV9; CDR3 protein: CASSGGTSGEDHTSTDTQYF; CDR3 DNA: TGTGCCAGCAGCGGCGGGACTAGCGGGGAAGACCATACTAGCACAGATACGCAGTATTTT
J gene: TRBJ2-7; clone size: once; D gene: TRBD2; V gene: TRBV7-6; CDR3 protein: CASSQWEGEQYF; CDR3 DNA: TGTGCCAGCAGCCAATGGGAGGGCGAGCAGTACTTC
J gene: TRBJ2-1; clone size: .; D gene: .; V gene: TRBV28; CDR3 protein: CASSNTGNSYNEQFF; CDR3 DNA: TGTGCCAGCAGTAATACAGGTAACTCCTACAATGAGCAGTTCTTC
J gene: TRBJ2-7; clone size: .; D gene: TRBD1; V gene: TRBV7-2; CDR3 protein: CASSWDRLGYEQYF; CDR3 DNA: TGTGCCAGCAGCTGGGACAGATTGGGGTACGAGCAGTACTTC
J gene: TRBJ1-1; clone size: .; D gene: .; V gene: TRBV28; CDR3 protein: CASSLLQGMNTEAFF; CDR3 DNA: TGTGCCAGCAGTTTACTTCAGGGCATGAACACTGAAGCTTTCTTT
J gene: TRBJ2-3; clone size: .; D gene: TRBD1; V gene: TRBV13; CDR3 protein: CASSSRQGTDTQYF; CDR3 DNA: TGTGCCAGCAGCTCCCGACAGGGGACAGATACGCAGTATTTT
J gene: TRBJ1-2; clone size: .; D gene: .; V gene: TRBV7-2; CDR3 protein: CASSLGSPYGYTF; CDR3 DNA: TGTGCCAGCAGCCTTGGGAGCCCCTATGGCTACACCTTC
J gene: TRBJ1-2; clone size: .; D gene: .; V gene: TRBV6-4; CDR3 protein: CASSATASPGYGYTF; CDR3 DNA: TGTGCCAGCAGTGCCACCGCCAGTCCGGGCTATGGCTACACCTTC
J gene: TRBJ1-1; clone size: .; D gene: .; V gene: TRBV7-2; CDR3 protein: CASSVATGNTEAFF; CDR3 DNA: TGTGCCAGCAGCGTGGCCACAGGGAACACTGAAGCTTTCTTT
J gene: TRBJ1-1; clone size: .; D gene: TRBD1; V gene: TRBV6-5; CDR3 protein: CASSLKTGTTEAFF; CDR3 DNA: TGTGCCAGCAGTTTAAAGACAGGGACGACTGAAGCTTTCTTT
J gene: TRBJ1-5; clone size: few; D gene: TRBD1; V gene: TRBV4-1; CDR3 protein: CASSRKEGQGPYQPQHF; CDR3 DNA: TGCGCCAGCAGCCGAAAAGAGGGACAGGGGCCTTATCAGCCCCAGCATTTT
J gene: TRBJ1-2; clone size: .; D gene: .; V gene: TRBV12-5; CDR3 protein: CASGLPLQQGSYGYTF; CDR3 DNA: TGTGCTAGTGGTTTGCCCCTCCAACAGGGTTCATATGGCTACACCTTC
J gene: TRBJ2-7; clone size: .; D gene: TRBD1; V gene: TRBV29-1; CDR3 protein: CSVGQGTPYEQYF; CDR3 DNA: TGCAGCGTCGGACAGGGCACCCCCTACGAGCAGTACTTC
J gene: TRBJ2-3; clone size: few; D gene: TRBD2; V gene: TRBV6-2/TRBV6-3; CDR3 protein: CASSSLTSGVLTDTQYF; CDR3 DNA: TGTGCCAGCAGTTCATTGACTAGCGGGGTCCTAACAGATACGCAGTATTTT
J gene: TRBJ2-1; clone size: .; D gene: TRBD2; V gene: TRBV29-1; CDR3 protein: CSVSSGENPYNEQFF; CDR3 DNA: TGCAGCGTATCAAGCGGGGAAAACCCCTACAATGAGCAGTTCTTC
J gene: TRBJ2-1; clone size: .; D gene: TRBD2; V gene: TRBV7-2; CDR3 protein: CASSLASGISYNEQFF; CDR3 DNA: TGTGCCAGCAGCTTAGCCAGCGGGATATCCTACAATGAGCAGTTCTTC
J gene: TRBJ2-1; clone size: .; D gene: TRBD2; V gene: TRBV9; CDR3 protein: CASSVASGTNSDEQFF; CDR3 DNA: TGTGCCAGCAGCGTAGCCTCGGGGACTAACAGCGATGAGCAGTTCTTC
J gene: TRBJ2-3; clone size: .; D gene: .; V gene: TRBV3-1/TRBV3-2; CDR3 protein: CASSQVGTDTQYF; CDR3 DNA: TGTGCCAGCAGCCAAGTAGGCACAGATACGCAGTATTTT